What follows describes a single T cell receptor beta chain. Its antigen remains unknown. Germline CDR1 MDHEN, CDR2 SYDVKM. The V end lost 2 bases, the J end lost 7 bases, and 20 bases lay between the germline ends. CDR3 size: 16 residues. The source of the sample is a study of shared clonotypes between healthy human individuals. In the study overall: CD4 naive and memory got three plates each, CD8 naive two, CD8 memory one.

Study conclusions and caveats: Larger estimated richness was generally recorded for naive subsets relative to memory subsets.

Profiling relied on immunoSEQ multiplex PCR, and the TCRdb table lists in-frame clones only, not all of them. The repertoire holds 650,000 to 700,000 clones, with less than 95% as singletons. This clonotype was sampled from a young man in good health. Some clones in this sample may be carry-over from other donors' samples. The V call is TRBV28, the J call TRBJ1-2, with a weak D call TRBD1 (6 bases). The sequenced sample was memory CD8+ T cells from PBMCs. Documented subset: CD45RO+ cells pooled with CCR7-negative TemRA cells. CDR3 sequence (DNA): TGTGCCAGCAGTTTAGAAGAGGCAGGGGTTATTTTTGGCTACACCTTC. Encoded protein: CASSLEEAGVIFGYTF.